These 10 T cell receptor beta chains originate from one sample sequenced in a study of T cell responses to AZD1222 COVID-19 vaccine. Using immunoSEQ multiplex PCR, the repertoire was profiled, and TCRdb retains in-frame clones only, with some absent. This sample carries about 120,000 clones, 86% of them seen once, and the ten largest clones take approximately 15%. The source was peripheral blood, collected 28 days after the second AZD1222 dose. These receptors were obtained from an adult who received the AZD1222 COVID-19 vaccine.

The CDR3 coding sequence is TGTGCCAGTAGCGTGAGTGGGGGGGATCAGCCCCAGCATTTT. Translated: CASSVSGGDQPQHF. The chain is built from TRBV19 and TRBJ1-5, with a tentative D call TRBD1 (5 bases). The CDR3 loop spans 14 amino acids. CDR1 LNHDA and CDR2 SQIVND come from the germline V gene (reference sequence). V lost 6 bases, J lost 5 bases, and 14 bases lay in between. Looking up the rest from reference TRBV19 and TRBJ1-5 gives the full variable domain: DGGITQSPKYLFRKEGQNVTLSCEQNLNHDAMYWYRQDPGQGLRLIYYSQIVNDFQKGDIAEGYSVSREKKESFPLTVTSAQKNPTAFYLCASSVSGGDQPQHFGDGTRLSIL.

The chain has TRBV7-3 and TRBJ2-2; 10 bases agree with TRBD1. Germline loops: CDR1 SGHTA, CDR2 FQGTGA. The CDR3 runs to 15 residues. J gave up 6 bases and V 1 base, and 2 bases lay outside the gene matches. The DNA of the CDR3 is TGTGCCAGCAGCTTAAGCGGGACAGGGGCCGGGGAGCTGTTTTTT. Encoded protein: CASSLSGTGAGELFF.

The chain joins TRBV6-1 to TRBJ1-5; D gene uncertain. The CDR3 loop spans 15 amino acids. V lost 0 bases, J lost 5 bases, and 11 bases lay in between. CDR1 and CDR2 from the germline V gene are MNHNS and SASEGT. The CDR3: CASSEAWPADQPQHF. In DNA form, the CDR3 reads TGTGCCAGCAGTGAAGCGTGGCCAGCAGATCAGCCCCAGCATTTT.

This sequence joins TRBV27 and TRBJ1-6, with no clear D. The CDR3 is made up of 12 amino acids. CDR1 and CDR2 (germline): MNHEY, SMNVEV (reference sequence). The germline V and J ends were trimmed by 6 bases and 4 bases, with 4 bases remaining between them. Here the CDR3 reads CASSPYNSPLHF. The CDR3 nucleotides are TGTGCCAGCAGCCCTTATAATTCACCCCTCCACTTT.

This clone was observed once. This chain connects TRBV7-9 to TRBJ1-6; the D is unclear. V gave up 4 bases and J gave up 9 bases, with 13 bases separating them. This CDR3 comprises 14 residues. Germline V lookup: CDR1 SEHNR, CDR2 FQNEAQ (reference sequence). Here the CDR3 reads CASSSDFFGSPLHF. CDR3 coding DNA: TGTGCCAGCAGCTCGGACTTTTTTGGTTCACCCCTCCACTTT.

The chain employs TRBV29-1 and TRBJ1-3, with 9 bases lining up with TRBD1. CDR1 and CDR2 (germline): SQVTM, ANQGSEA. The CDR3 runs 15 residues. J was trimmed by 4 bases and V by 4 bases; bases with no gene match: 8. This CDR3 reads CSVVRDRASGNTIYF. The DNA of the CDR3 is TGCAGCGTTGTGCGGGACAGGGCTAGCGGAAACACCATATATTTT.

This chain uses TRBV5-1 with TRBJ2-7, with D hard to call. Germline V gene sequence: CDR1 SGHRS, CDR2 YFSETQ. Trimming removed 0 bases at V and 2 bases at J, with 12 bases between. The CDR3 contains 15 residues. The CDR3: CASSLGQEGTYEQYF. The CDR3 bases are TGCGCCAGCAGCTTGGGGCAGGAAGGCACCTACGAGCAGTACTTC.

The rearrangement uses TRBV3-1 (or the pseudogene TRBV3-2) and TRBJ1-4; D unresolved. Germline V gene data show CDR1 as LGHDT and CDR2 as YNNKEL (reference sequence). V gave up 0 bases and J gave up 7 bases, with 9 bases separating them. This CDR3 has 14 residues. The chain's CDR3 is CASSQDDWGEKLFF. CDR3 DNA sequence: TGTGCCAGCAGCCAAGATGACTGGGGTGAAAAACTGTTTTTT.

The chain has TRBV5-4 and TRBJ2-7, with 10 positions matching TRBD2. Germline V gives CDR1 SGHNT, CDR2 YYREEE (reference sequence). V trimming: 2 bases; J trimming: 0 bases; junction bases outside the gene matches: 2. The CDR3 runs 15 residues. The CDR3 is CASSFASGGSYEQYF. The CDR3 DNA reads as TGTGCCAGCAGCTTCGCTAGCGGGGGCTCCTACGAGCAGTACTTC.

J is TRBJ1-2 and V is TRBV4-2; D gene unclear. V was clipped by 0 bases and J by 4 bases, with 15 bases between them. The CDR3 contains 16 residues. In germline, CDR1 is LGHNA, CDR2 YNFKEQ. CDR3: CASSQDRRQRPYGYTF. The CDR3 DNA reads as TGTGCCAGCAGCCAAGATCGACGGCAGCGTCCCTATGGCTACACCTTC.